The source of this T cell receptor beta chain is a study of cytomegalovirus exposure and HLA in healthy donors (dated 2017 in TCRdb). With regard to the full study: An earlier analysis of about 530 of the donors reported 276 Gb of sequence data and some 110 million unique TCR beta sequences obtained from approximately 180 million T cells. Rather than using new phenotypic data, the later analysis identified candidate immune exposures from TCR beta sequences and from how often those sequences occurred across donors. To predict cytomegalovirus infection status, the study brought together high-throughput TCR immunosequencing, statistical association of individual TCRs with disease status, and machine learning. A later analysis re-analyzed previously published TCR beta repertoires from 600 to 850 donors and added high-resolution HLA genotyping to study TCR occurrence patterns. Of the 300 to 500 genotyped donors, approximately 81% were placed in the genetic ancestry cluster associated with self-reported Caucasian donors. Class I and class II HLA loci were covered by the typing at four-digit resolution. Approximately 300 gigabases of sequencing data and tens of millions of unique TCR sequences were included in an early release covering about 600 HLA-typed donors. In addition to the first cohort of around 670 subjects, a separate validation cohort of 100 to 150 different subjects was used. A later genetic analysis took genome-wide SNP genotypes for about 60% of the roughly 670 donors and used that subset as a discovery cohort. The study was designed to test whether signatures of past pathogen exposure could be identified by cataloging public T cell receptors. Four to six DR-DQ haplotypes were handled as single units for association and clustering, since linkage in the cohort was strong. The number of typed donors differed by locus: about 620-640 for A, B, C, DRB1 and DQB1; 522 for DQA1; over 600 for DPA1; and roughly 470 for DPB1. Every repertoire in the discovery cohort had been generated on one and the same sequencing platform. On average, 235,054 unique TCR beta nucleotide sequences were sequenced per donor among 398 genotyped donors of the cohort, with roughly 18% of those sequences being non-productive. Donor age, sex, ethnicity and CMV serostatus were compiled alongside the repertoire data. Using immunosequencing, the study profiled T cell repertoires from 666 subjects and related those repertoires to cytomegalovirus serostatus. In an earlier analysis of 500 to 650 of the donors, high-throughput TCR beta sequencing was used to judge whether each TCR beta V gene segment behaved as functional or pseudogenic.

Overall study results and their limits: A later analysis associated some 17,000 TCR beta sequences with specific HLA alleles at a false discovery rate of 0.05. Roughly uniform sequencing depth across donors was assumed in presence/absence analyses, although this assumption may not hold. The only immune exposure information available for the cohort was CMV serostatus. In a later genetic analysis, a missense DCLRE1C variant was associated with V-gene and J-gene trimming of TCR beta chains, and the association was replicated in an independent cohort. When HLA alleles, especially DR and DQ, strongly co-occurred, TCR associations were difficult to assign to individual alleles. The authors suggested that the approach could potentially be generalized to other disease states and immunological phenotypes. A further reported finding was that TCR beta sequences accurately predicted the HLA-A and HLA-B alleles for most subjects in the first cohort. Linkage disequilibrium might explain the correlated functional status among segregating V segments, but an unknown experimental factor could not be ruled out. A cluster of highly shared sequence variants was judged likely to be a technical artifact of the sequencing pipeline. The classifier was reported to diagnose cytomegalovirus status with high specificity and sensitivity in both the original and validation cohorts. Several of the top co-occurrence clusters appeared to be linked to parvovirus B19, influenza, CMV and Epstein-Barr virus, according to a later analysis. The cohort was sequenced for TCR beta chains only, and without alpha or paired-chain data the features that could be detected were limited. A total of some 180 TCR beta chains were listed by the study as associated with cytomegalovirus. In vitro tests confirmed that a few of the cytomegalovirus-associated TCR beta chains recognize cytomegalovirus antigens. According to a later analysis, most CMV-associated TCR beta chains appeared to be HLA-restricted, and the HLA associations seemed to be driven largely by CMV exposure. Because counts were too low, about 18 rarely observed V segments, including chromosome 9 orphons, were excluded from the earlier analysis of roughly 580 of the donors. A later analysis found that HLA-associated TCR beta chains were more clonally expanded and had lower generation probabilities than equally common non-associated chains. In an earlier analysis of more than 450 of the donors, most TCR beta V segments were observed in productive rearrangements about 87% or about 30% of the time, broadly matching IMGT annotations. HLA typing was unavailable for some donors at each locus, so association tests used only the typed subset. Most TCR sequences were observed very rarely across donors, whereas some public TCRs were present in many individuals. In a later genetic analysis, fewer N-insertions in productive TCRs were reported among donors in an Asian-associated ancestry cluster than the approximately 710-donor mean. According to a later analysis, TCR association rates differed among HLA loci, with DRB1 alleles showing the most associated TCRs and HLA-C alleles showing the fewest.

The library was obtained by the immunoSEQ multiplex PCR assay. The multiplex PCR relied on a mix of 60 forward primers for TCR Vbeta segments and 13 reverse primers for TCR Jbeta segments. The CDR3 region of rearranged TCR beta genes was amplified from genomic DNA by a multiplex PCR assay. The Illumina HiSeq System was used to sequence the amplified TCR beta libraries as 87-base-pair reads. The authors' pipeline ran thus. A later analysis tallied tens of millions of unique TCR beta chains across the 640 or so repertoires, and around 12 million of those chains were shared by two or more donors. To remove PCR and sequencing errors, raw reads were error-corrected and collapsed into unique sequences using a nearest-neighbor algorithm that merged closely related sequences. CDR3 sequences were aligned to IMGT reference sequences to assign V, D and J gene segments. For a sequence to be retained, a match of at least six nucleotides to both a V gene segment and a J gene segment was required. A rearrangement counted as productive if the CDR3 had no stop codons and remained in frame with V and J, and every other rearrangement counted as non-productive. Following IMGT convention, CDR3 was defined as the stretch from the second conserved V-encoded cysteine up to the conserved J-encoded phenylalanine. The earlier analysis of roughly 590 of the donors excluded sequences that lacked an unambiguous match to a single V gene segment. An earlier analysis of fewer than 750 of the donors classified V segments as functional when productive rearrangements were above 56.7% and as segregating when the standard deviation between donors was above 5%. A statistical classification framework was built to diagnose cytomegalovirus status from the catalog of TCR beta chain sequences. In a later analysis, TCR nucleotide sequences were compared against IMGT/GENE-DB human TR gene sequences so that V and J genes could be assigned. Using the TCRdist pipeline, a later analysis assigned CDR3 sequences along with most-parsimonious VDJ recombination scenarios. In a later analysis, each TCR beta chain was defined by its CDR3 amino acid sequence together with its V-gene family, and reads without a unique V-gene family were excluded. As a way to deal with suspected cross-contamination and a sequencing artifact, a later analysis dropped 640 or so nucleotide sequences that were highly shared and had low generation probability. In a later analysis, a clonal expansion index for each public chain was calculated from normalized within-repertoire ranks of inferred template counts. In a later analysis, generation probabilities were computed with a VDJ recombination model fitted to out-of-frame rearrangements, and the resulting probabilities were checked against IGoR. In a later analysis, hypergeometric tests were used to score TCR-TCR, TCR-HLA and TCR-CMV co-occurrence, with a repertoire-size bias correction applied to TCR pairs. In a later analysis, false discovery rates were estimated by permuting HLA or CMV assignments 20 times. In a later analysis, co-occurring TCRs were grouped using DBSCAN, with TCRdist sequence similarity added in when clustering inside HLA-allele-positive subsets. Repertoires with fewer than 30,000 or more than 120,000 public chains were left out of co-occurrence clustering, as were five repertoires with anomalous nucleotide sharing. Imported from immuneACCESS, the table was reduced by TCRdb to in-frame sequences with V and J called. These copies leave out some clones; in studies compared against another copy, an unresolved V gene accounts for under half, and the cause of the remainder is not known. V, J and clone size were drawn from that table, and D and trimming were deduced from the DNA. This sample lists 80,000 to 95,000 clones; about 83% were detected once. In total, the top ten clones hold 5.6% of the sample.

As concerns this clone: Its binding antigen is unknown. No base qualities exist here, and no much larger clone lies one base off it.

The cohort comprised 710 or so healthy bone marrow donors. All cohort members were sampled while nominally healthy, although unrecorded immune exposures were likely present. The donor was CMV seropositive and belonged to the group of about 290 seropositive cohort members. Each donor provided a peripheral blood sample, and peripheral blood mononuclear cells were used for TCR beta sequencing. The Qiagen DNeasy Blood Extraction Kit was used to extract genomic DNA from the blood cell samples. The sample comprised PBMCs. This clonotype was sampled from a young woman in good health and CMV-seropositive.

The nucleotide sequence reads as follows: TGCGCCAGCAGTCAACTGGGACAGGGCGCACGAAAACTGTTTTTT. The encoded protein is CASSQLGQGARKLFF. This chain joins TRBV23-1 to TRBJ1-4, with 9 bases matching TRBD1. TRBV23-1 is assigned to the ORF class and has an uncertain function. Measured from the cysteine to the phenylalanine, the CDR3 is 15 residues long. The retained sequence is limited to the CDR3, 45 bases, with the frame set at the first base. At the junction V is shortened by 2 bases and J by 10 bases; bases outside the gene matches: 8.